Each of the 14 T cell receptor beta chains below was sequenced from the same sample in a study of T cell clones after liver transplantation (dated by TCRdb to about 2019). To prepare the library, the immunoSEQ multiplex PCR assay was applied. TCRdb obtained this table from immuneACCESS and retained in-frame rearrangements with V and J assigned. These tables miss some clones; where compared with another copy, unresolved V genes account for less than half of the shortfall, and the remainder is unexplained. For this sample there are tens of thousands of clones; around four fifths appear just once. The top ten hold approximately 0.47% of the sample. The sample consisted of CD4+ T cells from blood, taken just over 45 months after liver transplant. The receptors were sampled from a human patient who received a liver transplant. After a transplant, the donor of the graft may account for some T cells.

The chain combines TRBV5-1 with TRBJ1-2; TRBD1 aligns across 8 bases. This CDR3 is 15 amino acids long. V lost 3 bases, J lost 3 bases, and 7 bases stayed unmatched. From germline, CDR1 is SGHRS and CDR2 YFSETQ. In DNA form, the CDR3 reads TGCGCCAGCAGCTCTCAGGGGGCGCAGGACTATGGCTACACCTTC. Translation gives CASSSQGAQDYGYTF.

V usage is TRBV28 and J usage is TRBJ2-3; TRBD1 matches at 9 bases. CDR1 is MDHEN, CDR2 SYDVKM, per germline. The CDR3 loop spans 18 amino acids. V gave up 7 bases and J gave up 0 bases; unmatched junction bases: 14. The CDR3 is CASKRMDRGLTSTDTQYF. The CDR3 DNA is TGTGCCAGCAAGAGGATGGACAGGGGTTTAACTAGCACAGATACGCAGTATTTT.

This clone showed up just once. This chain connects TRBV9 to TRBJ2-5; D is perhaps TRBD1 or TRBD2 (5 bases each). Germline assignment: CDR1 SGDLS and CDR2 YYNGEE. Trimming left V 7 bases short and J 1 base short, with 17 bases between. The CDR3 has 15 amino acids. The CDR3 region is CASGEGRKAQETQYF. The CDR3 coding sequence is TGTGCCAGCGGAGAGGGGCGGAAAGCCCAAGAGACCCAGTACTTC.

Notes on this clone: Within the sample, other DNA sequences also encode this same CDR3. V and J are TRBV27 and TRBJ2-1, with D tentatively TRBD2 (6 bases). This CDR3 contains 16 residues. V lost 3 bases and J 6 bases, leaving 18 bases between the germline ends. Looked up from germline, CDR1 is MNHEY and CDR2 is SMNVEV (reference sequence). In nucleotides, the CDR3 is TGTGCCAGCAGTTTTTGGGGAGGTGTTACGTCCAATGAGCAGTTCTTC. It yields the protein CASSFWGGVTSNEQFF.

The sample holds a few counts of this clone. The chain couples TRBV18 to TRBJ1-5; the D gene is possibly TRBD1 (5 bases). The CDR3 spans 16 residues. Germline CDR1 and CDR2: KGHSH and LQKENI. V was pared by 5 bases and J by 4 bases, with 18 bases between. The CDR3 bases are TGTGCCAGCTCAGCTCAACAGGCATCGTCAAATCAGCCCCAGCATTTT. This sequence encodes CASSAQQASSNQPQHF.

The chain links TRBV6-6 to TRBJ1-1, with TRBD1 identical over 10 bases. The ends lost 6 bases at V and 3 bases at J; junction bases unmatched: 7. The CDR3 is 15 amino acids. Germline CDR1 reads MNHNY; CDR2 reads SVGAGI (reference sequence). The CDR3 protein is CASRRDRGADTEAFF. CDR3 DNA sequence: TGTGCCAGCAGGAGGGACAGGGGTGCGGACACTGAAGCTTTCTTT.

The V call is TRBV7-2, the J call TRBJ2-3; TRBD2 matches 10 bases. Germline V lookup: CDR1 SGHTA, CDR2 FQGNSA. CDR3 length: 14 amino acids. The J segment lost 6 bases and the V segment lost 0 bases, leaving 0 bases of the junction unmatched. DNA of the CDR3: TGTGCCAGCAGCTTAGCGGGACTAGCGGATACGCAGTATTTT. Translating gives CASSLAGLADTQYF.

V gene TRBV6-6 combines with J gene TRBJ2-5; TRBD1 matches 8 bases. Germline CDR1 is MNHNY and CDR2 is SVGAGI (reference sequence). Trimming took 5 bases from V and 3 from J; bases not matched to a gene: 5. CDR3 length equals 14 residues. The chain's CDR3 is CASSAGQGKETQYF. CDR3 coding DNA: TGTGCCAGCAGTGCCGGACAGGGTAAAGAGACCCAGTACTTC.

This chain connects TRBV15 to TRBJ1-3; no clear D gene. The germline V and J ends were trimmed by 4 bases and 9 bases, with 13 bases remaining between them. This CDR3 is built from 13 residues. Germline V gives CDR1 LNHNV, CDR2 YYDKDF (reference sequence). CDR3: CATSISLVGTIYF. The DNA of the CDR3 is TGTGCCACCAGCATTTCCTTGGTAGGCACCATATATTTT.

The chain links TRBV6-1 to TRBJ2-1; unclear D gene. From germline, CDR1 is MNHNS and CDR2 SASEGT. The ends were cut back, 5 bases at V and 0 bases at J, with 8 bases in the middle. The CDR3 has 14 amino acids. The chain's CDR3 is CASSPLSSYNEQFF. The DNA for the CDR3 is TGTGCCAGCAGTCCCCTTAGCTCCTACAATGAGCAGTTCTTC.

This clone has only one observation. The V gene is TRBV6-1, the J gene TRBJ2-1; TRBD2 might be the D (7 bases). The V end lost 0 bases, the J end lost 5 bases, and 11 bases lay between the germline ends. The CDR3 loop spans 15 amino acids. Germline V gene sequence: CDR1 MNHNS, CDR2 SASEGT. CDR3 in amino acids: CASSEAGGADNEQFF. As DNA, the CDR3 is TGTGCCAGCAGTGAAGCTGGGGGGGCGGACAATGAGCAGTTCTTC.

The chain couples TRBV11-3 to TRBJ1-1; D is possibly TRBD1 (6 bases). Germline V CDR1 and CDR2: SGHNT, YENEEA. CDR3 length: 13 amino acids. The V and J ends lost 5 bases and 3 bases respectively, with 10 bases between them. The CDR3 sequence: CASSPGGHTEAFF. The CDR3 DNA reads TGTGCCAGCAGCCCCGGGGGGCACACTGAAGCTTTCTTT.

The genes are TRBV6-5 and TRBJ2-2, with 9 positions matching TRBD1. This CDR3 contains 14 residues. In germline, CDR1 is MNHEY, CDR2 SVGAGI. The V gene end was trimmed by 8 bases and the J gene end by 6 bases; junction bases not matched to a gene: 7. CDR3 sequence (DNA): TGTGCCAGCTGTCCCGGGACAGGGTCCGGGGAGCTGTTTTTT. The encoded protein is CASCPGTGSGELFF.

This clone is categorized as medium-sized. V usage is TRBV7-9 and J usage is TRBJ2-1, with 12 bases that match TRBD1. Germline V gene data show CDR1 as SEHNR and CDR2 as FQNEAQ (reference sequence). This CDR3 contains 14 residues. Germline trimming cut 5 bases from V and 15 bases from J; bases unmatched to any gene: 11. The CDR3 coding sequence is TGTGCCAGCAGCCCAAAGCGGGACAGGGGGCCTCCGTTCTTC. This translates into CASSPKRDRGPPFF.